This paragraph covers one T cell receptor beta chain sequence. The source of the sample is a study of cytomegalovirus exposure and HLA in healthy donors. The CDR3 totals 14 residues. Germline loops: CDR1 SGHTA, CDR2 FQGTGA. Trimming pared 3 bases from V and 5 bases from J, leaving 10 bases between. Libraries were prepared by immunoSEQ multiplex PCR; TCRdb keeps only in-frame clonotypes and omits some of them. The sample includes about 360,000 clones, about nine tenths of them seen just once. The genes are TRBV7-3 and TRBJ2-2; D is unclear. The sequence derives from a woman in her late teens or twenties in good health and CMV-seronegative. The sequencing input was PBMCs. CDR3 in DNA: TGTGCCAGCAGCTTGGGCATAACGACCGGGGAGCTGTTTTTT. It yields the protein CASSLGITTGELFF.